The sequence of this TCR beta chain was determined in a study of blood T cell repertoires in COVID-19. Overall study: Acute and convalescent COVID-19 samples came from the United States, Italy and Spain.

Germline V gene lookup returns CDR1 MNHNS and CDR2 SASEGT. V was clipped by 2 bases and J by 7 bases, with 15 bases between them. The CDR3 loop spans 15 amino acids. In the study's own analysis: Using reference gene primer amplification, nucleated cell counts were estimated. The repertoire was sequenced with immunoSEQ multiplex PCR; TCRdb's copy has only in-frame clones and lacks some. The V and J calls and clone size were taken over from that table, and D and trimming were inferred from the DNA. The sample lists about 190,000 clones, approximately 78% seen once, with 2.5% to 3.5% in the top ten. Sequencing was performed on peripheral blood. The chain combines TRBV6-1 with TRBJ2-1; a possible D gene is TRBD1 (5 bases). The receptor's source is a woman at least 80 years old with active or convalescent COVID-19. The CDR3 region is CASSELSGYLNEQFF. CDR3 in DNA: TGTGCCAGCAGTGAACTGTCAGGGTACTTGAATGAGCAGTTCTTC.